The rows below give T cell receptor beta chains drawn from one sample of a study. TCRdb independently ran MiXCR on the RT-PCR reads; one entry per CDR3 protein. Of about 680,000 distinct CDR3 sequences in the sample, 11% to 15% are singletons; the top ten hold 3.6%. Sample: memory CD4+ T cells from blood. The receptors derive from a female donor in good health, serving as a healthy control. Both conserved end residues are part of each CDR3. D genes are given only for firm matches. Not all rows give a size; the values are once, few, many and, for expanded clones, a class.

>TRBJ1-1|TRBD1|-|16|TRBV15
TGTGCCACCAGCAGAAGAAAACAGGGGGCCAGAACTGAAGCTTTCTTT
CATSRRKQGARTEAFF
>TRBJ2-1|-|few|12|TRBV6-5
TGTGCCAGCAGAAGCAGGGTCCATGAGCAGTTCTTC
CASRSRVHEQFF
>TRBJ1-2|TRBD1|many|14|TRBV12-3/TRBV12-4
TGTGCCAGCAGTGGGGACAGTGGGTGCTATGGCTACACCTTC
CASSGDSGCYGYTF
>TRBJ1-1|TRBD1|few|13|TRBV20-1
TGCAGTGCTACGACAGGGGGCAACACTGAAGCTTTCTTT
CSATTGGNTEAFF
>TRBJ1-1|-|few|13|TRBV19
TGTGCCAGTAGTATTGTTCTTTTCAGTGAAGCTTTCTTT
CASSIVLFSEAFF
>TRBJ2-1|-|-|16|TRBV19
TGTGCCAGTAGTATGGCTAGCGCCAGCTCCTACAATGAGCAGTTCTTC
CASSMASASSYNEQFF
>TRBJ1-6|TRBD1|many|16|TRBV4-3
TGCGCCAGCAGCCAAGATGGCACAGGGGGTAATTCACCCCTCCACTTT
CASSQDGTGGNSPLHF
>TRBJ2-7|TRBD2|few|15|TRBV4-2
TGTGCCAGCAGCCAAGATAACGGGAGGGCACGCGAGCAGTACTTC
CASSQDNGRAREQYF
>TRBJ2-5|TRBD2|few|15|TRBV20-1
TGCAGTGCTGGGACTAGCGGGGGGTACCAAGAGACCCAGTACTTC
CSAGTSGGYQETQYF
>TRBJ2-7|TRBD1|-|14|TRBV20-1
TGCAGTGCTAGGGGACAGGGTCCAATTCACGAGCAGTACTTC
CSARGQGPIHEQYF
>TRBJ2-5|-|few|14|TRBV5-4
TGTGCCAGCACCAGGGGACAAACAAAAGAGACCCAGTACTTC
CASTRGQTKETQYF
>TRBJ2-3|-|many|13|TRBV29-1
TGCAGCGTCCCGAGTGGCGGCACAGATACGCAGTATTTT
CSVPSGGTDTQYF
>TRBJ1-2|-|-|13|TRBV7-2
TGTGCCAGCAGTATGGACGGATTCTATGGCTACACCTTC
CASSMDGFYGYTF
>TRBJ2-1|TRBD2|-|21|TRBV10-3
TGTGCCATCAGCGAGTCTGGAGGTTCGCCTTTAGCGGGAGGTAAAAACAATGAGCAGTTCTTC
CAISESGGSPLAGGKNNEQFF
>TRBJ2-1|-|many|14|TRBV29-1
TGCAGCGCCGGAGCGACCGGGAGTTACAATGAGCAGTTCTTC
CSAGATGSYNEQFF
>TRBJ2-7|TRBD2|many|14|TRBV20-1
TGCAGTGCCCTAGCGGGAGGGCCCCAAGGCGAGCAGTACTTC
CSALAGGPQGEQYF
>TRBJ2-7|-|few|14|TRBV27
TGTGCCAGCAGTTTAAGGTGGGACGGTTACGAGCAGTACTTC
CASSLRWDGYEQYF
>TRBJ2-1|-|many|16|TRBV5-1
TGCGCCAGCAGCAGGGACATGTCAGGGATATACAATGAGCAGTTCTTC
CASSRDMSGIYNEQFF
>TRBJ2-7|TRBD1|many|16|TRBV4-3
TGCGCCAGCAGCCCGGGACAGGGTTCAAGGAGCGTCGAGCAGTACTTC
CASSPGQGSRSVEQYF
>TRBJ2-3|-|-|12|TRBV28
TGTGCCAGCAGTTTCGAAAGGGCTACGCAGTATTTT
CASSFERATQYF
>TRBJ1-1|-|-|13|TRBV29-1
TGCAGCGTTTCGGGACGCCGGGACACTGAAGCTTTCTTT
CSVSGRRDTEAFF
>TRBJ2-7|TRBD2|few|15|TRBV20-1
TGCAGTGCCACCTCCTCAGCGGGAGTAAAATACGAGCAGTACTTC
CSATSSAGVKYEQYF
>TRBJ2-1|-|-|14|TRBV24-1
TGTGCCACCAGTCTCGAGGGGGGGAACAATGAGCAGTTCTTC
CATSLEGGNNEQFF
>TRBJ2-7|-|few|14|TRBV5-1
TGCGCCAGCAGCTTGGAGTCCTTCACCTACGAGCAGTACTTC
CASSLESFTYEQYF
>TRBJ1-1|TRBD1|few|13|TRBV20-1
TGCAGTGCTAGCAGGGGGAGGGTCACTGAAGCTTTCTTT
CSASRGRVTEAFF